The T cell receptor beta chain described here comes from a study of beta chain features in type 1 diabetes. Study-level findings and limits: Across all four CD4+ subsets, people with type 1 diabetes showed modestly shorter TCRB CDR3s.

The isolated RNA, all of it, was reverse transcribed, so expressed TCRB transcripts were what got sequenced. Clones were read by immunoSEQ multiplex PCR, and TCRdb kept only the in-frame ones, dropping some. This sample has roughly 500,000 clones, with about 30% found just once. Worth noting for this clone: Its specificity is unknown.

Germline V CDR1 and CDR2: SGHTA, FQGNSA. The CDR3 consists of 16 residues. V shed 5 bases, J shed 5 bases, and the junction held 9 bases outside the gene matches. This rearrangement joins TRBV7-2 to TRBJ2-5; 12 nucleotides align to TRBD2. The TCR comes from a man younger than 35 in good health. Sequencing was done on a sample of naive CD4+ T cells from blood. The CDR3 DNA reads TGTGCCAGCAGCCCCCGACTAGCGGGAGCGGGGGAGACCCAGTACTTC. Encoded protein: CASSPRLAGAGETQYF.